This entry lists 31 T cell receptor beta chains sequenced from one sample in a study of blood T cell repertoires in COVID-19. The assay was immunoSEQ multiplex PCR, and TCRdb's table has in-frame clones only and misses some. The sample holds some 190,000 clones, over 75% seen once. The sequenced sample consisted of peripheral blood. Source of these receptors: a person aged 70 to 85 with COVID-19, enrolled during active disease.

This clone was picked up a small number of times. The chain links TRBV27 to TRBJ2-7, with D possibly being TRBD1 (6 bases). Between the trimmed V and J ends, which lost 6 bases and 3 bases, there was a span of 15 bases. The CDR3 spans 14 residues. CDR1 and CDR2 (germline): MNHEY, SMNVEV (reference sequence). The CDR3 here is CASRPWTDDYEQYF. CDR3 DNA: TGTGCCAGCAGACCATGGACAGATGACTACGAGCAGTACTTC.

The DNA of the CDR3 is TGTGCCAGCAGTCGGGAGATAAGCTCCTATAATTCACCCCTCCACTTT. This translates into CASSREISSYNSPLHF. This chain joins TRBV7-8 and TRBJ1-6; D is uncertain. V was trimmed by 6 bases and J by 0 bases, leaving 12 bases between them. The CDR3 consists of 16 residues. Germline CDR1 is SGHVS and CDR2 is FQNEAQ.

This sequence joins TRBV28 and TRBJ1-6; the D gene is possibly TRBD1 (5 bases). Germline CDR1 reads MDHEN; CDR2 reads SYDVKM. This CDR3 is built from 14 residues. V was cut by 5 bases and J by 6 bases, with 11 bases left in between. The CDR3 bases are TGTGCCAGCAGTACCCGCCAGGGTAATTCACCCCTCCACTTT. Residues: CASSTRQGNSPLHF.

For the CDR3, the DNA is TGTGCCAGCAGCCCCCGGACAGAAGCTTTCTTT. It is translated as CASSPRTEAFF. The chain recombines TRBV11-1 with TRBJ1-1; perhaps TRBD1 as D (5 bases). Germline CDR1 reads SGHAT; CDR2 reads FQDESV (reference sequence). With 5 bases removed from V and 8 bases from J, the gap between germline ends came to 9 bases. The CDR3 is 11 residues long.

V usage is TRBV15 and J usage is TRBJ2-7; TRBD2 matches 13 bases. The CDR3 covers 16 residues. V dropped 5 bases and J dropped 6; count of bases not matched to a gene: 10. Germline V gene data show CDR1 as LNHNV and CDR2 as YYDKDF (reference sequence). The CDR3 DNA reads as TGTGCCACCAGCCGCTCTTCCGGGACTAGCGGGATCGAGCAGTACTTC. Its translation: CATSRSSGTSGIEQYF.

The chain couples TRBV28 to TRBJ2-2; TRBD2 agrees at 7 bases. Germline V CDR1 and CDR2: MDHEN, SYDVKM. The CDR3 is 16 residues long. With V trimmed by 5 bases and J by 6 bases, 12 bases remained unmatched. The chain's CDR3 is CASSRPGLQRAGELFF. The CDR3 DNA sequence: TGTGCCAGCAGTCGCCCGGGACTACAGAGAGCCGGGGAGCTGTTTTTT.

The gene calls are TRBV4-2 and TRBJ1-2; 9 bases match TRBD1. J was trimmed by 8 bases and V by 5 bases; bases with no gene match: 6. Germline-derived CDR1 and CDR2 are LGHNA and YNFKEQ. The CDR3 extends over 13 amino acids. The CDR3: CASSVQGARGYTF. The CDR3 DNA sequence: TGTGCCAGCAGCGTACAGGGGGCGCGAGGCTACACCTTC.

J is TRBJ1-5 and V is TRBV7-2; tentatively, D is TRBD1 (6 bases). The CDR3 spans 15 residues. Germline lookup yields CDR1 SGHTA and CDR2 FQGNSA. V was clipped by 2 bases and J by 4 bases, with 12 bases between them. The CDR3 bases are TGTGCCAGCAGCTTATTATTGACAGGAAATCAGCCCCAGCATTTT. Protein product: CASSLLLTGNQPQHF.

CDR3 in DNA: TGTGCCAGCAGTGAATTGAGCCAGGGGGGTTTGCGAGGCTACACCTTC. Amino acid sequence: CASSELSQGGLRGYTF. The rearrangement links TRBV6-1 to TRBJ1-2, with 7 bases fitting TRBD1. The CDR3 contains 16 residues. From germline, CDR1 is MNHNS and CDR2 SASEGT. Unmatched junction bases numbered 14, after V lost 2 bases and J lost 8 bases.

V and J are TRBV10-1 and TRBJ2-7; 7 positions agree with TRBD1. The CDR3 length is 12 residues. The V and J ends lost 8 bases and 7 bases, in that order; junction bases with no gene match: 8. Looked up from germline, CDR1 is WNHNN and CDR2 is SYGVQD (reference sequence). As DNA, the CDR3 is TGCGCCAGCCGGGACAGTCTGGGAGAGCAGTACTTC. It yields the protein CASRDSLGEQYF.

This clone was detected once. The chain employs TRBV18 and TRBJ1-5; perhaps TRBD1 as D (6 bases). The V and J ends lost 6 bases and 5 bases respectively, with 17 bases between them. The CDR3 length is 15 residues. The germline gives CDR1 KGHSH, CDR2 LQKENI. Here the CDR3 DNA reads TGTGCCAGCTCCTTATCGGACAGCTTCCATCAGCCCCAGCATTTT. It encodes CASSLSDSFHQPQHF. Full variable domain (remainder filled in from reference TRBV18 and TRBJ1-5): NAGVMQNPRHLVRRRGQEARLRCSPMKGHSHVYWYRQLPEEGLKFMVYLQKENIIDESGMPKERFSAEFPKEGPSILRIQQVVRGDSAAYFCASSLSDSFHQPQHFGDGTRLSIL.

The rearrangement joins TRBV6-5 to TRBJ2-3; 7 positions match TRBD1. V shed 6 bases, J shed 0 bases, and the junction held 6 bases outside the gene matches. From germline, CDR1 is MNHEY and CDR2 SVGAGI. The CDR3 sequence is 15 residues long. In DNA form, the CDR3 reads TGTGCCAGCAGACGGGACAGAACTAGCACAGATACGCAGTATTTT. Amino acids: CASRRDRTSTDTQYF.

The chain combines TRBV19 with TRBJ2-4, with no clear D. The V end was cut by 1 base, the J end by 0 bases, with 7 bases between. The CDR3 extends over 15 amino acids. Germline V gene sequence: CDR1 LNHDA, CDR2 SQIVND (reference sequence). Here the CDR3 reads CASSIALLAKNIQYF. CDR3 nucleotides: TGTGCCAGTAGTATAGCACTCCTAGCCAAAAACATTCAGTACTTC.

CDR3 bases: TGCGCCAGCAACTCGGGGGTAGGAGAGACCCAGTACTTC. It is translated as CASNSGVGETQYF. The rearrangement joins TRBV5-1 to TRBJ2-5; a weak D match, TRBD2 (6 bases). V dropped 6 bases and J dropped 4 bases, with 13 bases sitting between them. The CDR3 consists of 13 residues. CDR1 is SGHRS and CDR2 is YFSETQ in the germline V gene.

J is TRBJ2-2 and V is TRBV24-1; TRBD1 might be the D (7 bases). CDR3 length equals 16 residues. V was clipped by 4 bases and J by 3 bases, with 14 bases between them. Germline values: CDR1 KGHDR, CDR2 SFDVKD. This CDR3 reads CATSEGGQGDTGELFF. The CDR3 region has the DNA TGTGCCACCAGTGAAGGGGGGCAGGGGGACACCGGGGAGCTGTTTTTT.

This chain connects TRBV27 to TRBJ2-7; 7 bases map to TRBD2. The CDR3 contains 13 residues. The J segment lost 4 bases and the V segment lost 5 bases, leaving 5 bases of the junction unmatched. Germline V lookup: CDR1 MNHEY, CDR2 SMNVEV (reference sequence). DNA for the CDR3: TGTGCCAGCAGTATAGCGGGTGAATACGAGCAGTACTTC. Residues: CASSIAGEYEQYF.

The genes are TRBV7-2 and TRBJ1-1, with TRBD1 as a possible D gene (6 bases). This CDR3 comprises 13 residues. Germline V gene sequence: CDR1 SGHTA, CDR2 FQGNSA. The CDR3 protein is CAVGTTMNTEAFF. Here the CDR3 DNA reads TGTGCAGTAGGGACAACTATGAACACTGAAGCTTTCTTT.

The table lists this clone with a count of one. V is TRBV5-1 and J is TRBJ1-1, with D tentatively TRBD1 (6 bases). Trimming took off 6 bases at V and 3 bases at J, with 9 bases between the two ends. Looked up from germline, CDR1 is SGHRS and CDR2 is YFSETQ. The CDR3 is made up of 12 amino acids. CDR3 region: CASTGDHTEAFF. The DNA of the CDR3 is TGCGCCAGCACAGGGGACCACACTGAAGCTTTCTTT.

CDR3 nucleotide sequence: TGTGCCAGCAGCCTAGAAGAGGGGGGGTACGGCTACACCTTC. Protein: CASSLEEGGYGYTF. The chain couples TRBV7-2 to TRBJ1-2, with D possibly TRBD1 on 6 matching bases. The germline V and J ends were trimmed by 5 bases and 8 bases, with 18 bases remaining between them. Germline values: CDR1 SGHTA, CDR2 FQGNSA. The CDR3 covers 14 residues.

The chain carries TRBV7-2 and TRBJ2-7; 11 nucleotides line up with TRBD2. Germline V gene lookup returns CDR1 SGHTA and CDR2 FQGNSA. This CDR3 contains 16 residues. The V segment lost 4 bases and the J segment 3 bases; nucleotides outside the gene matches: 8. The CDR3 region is CASSYDSGRAFYEQYF. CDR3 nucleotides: TGTGCCAGCAGCTATGATAGCGGGAGGGCCTTCTACGAGCAGTACTTC.

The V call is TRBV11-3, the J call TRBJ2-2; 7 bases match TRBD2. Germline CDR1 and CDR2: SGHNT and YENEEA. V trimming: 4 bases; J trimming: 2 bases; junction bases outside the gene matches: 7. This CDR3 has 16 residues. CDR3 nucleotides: TGTGCCAGCAGCTGGGGGGGTTCGTATAACACCGGGGAGCTGTTTTTT. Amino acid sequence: CASSWGGSYNTGELFF.

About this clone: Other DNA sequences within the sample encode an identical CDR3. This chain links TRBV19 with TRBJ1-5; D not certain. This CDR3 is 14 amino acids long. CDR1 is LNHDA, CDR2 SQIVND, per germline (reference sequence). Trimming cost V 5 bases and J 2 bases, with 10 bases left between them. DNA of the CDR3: TGTGCCAGTAGTCCGGGATTTGGCAATCAGCCCCAGCATTTT. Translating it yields CASSPGFGNQPQHF.

DNA of the CDR3: TGTGCCAGCAGACCCGGACAGGGCGACGTCTATGGCTACACCTTC. Translated, it gives CASRPGQGDVYGYTF. The genes are TRBV7-2 and TRBJ1-2; TRBD1 agrees at 8 bases. The CDR3 covers 15 residues. Germline lookup yields CDR1 SGHTA and CDR2 FQGNSA. V shed 6 bases and J 4 bases; nucleotides not matched to a gene: 10.

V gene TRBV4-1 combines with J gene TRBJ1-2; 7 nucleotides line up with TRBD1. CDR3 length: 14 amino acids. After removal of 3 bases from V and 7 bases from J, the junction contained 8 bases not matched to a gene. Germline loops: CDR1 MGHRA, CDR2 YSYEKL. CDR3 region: CASSQEQGSSGYTF. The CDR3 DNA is TGCGCCAGCAGCCAGGAACAGGGGTCGAGTGGCTACACCTTC.

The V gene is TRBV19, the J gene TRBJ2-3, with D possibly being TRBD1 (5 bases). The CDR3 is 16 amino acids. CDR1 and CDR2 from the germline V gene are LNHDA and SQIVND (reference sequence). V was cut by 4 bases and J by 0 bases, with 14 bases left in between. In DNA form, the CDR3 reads TGTGCCAGTAGTAAGGAAAACAGGCCTAGCACAGATACGCAGTATTTT. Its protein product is CASSKENRPSTDTQYF.

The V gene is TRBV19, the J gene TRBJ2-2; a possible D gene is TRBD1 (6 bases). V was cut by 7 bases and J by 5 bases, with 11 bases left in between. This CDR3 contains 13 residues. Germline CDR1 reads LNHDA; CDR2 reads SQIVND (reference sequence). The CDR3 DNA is TGTGCCAGTACCCCCACAGGGACCGGGGAGCTGTTTTTT. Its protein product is CASTPTGTGELFF.

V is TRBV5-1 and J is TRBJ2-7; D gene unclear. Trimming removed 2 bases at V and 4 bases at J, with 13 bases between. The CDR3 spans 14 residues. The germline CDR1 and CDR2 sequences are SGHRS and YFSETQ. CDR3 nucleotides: TGCGCCAGCAGCTTCGCCAGCGAACGATACGAGCAGTACTTC. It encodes CASSFASERYEQYF.

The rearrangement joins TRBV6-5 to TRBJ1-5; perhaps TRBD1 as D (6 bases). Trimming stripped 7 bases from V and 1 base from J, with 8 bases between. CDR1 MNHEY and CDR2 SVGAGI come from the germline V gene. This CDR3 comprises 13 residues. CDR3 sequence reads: CASTTGSNQPQHF. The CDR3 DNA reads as TGTGCCAGCACCACAGGGAGCAATCAGCCCCAGCATTTT.

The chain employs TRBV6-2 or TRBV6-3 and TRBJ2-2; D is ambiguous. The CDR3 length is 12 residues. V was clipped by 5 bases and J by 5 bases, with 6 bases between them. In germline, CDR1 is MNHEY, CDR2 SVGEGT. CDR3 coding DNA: TGTGCCAGCAGTCCCGGGACCGGGGAGCTGTTTTTT. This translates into CASSPGTGELFF.

In nucleotides, the CDR3 is TGTGCCAGTACCCTTTTCTCTGGGGCCAACGTCCTGACTTTC. This codes for CASTLFSGANVLTF. This chain uses TRBV19 with TRBJ2-6; D is ambiguous. Germline V gives CDR1 LNHDA, CDR2 SQIVND (reference sequence). V lost 7 bases to trimming and J lost 0 bases, with 7 bases between them. The CDR3 sequence is 14 residues long.

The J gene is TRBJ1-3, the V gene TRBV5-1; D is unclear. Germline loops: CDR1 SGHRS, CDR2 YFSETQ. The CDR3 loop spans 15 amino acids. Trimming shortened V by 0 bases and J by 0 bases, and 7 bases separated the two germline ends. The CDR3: CASSLDPSSGNTIYF. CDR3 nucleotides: TGCGCCAGCAGCTTGGACCCGAGCTCTGGAAACACCATATATTTT.